These 19 T cell receptor beta chains share one sample of origin, sequenced in a study of Graves' ophthalmopathy and Graves' hyperthyroidism. RNA served as the template for amplifying TCR beta CDR3 regions. First-round RT-PCR used HTBI primers; second-round multiplex PCR followed. TCRdb re-called the multiplex PCR reads with MiXCR, one entry per CDR3 protein. The sample includes hundreds of thousands of distinct CDR3 sequences, about 47% of them seen just once. The sample comprised peripheral blood. Every receptor here comes from an adult man with Graves' ophthalmopathy.

The CDR3 region has the DNA TGTGCCAGCAGCTTGGTGGGGGCAAGCACAGATACGCAGTATTTT. Protein: CASSLVGASTDTQYF. The chain has TRBV5-8 and TRBJ2-3; D may be TRBD1 (6 bases). CDR1 is SGHTS, CDR2 YDEGEE, per germline. The CDR3 sequence is 15 residues long. V shed 0 bases and J shed 0 bases, with 8 bases lying between them.

This clonotype was found a few times. This rearrangement joins TRBV6-5 to TRBJ2-7, with TRBD2 matching over 10 bases. The V gene's germline CDR1 is MNHEY and CDR2 SVGAGI. V shed 7 bases, J shed 5 bases, and the junction held 11 bases outside the gene matches. The CDR3 is made up of 15 amino acids. CDR3: CASTLRPSGSDEQYF. Here the CDR3 DNA reads TGTGCCAGCACGTTACGGCCTAGCGGGAGTGACGAGCAGTACTTC.

V usage is TRBV24-1 and J usage is TRBJ1-1, with D possibly TRBD1 on 6 matching bases. The CDR3 runs to 14 residues. The V gene's germline CDR1 is KGHDR and CDR2 SFDVKD. The ends were cut back, 8 bases at V and 3 bases at J, with 15 bases in the middle. CDR3 nucleotides: TGTGCCACCACCCCTACAGGGAGCGACACTGAAGCTTTCTTT. It encodes CATTPTGSDTEAFF.

This clonotype was seen at least ten times. V is TRBV10-3 and J is TRBJ2-2, with 7 bases lining up with TRBD2. CDR3 length equals 14 residues. Germline assignment: CDR1 ENHRY and CDR2 SYGVKD. Unmatched junction bases numbered 5, after V lost 6 bases and J lost 4 bases. The CDR3 spells CAISQREGTGELFF. The CDR3 nucleotides read TGTGCCATCAGCCAGCGGGAAGGCACCGGGGAGCTGTTTTTT.

A few counts support this clonotype. This chain connects TRBV10-2 to TRBJ1-5; the D gene is possibly TRBD1 (6 bases). The V gene's germline CDR1 is WSHSY and CDR2 SAAADI. V lost 0 bases and J lost 7, with 16 bases in between. This CDR3 comprises 16 residues. In DNA, the CDR3 is TGCGCCAGCAGTGAGTCGGGGGCAGGGAGGATCCAGCCCCAGCATTTT. It codes for CASSESGAGRIQPQHF.

The chain is built from TRBV5-6 and TRBJ2-7, with D tentatively TRBD2 (6 bases). Looked up from germline, CDR1 is SGHDT and CDR2 is YYEEEE. V lost 0 bases and J lost 0, with 10 bases in between. The CDR3 has 15 residues. The CDR3 protein is CASSLAGVNSYEQYF. The CDR3 DNA follows: TGTGCCAGCAGCTTGGCGGGGGTGAACTCCTACGAGCAGTACTTC. The whole variable domain, filled in from reference TRBV5-6 and TRBJ2-7, reads DAGVTQSPTHLIKTRGQQVTLRCSPKSGHDTVSWYQQALGQGPQFIFQYYEEEERQRGNFPDRFSGHQFPNYSSELNVNALLLGDSALYLCASSLAGVNSYEQYFGPGTRLTVT.

This clonotype turned up a few times. The chain employs TRBV7-3 and TRBJ2-2; D call uncertain. Trimming took 5 bases from V and 1 from J, leaving 8 bases between them. CDR1 and CDR2 from the germline V gene are SGHTA and FQGTGA. The CDR3 is 14 amino acids. This CDR3 is CASSPYKNTGELFF. CDR3 nucleotides: TGTGCCAGCAGCCCATATAAGAACACCGGGGAGCTGTTTTTT.

This clonotype has a count of ten or more. V is TRBV10-3 and J is TRBJ1-1; D is unresolved. The CDR3 totals 12 residues. Per germline, CDR1 ENHRY and CDR2 SYGVKD. Trimming cost V 10 bases and J 6 bases, with 15 bases left between them. CDR3 protein: CATRTVYPEAFF. The CDR3 coding sequence is TGTGCCACCAGGACCGTTTACCCTGAAGCTTTCTTT.

This clonotype appeared a few times. V usage is TRBV9 and J usage is TRBJ1-6, with a possible D match to TRBD1 (5 bases). Looked up from germline, CDR1 is SGDLS and CDR2 is YYNGEE. The CDR3 runs 12 residues. The V end lost 5 bases, the J end lost 18 bases, and 18 bases lay between the germline ends. For the CDR3, the DNA is TGTGCCAGCAGTGAAGGGGAACTGGGACCCCACTTT. It codes for CASSEGELGPHF.

V usage is TRBV9 and J usage is TRBJ2-2, with a weak D call TRBD1 (5 bases). With 5 bases removed from V and 7 bases from J, the gap between germline ends came to 12 bases. This CDR3 spans 13 amino acids. The germline V gene encodes CDR1 SGDLS and CDR2 YYNGEE. The CDR3 coding sequence is TGTGCCAGCAGTGGCAGGGTGATCGGGGAGCTGTTTTTT. As protein: CASSGRVIGELFF.

V is TRBV7-9 and J is TRBJ1-1; D gene ambiguous. V gave up 3 bases and J gave up 5 bases, with 13 bases separating them. CDR1 and CDR2 from the germline V gene are SEHNR and FQNEAQ (reference sequence). This CDR3 comprises 14 residues. CDR3 in amino acids: CASSFLAVWTEAFF. The CDR3 coding sequence is TGTGCCAGCAGCTTCTTAGCGGTGTGGACTGAAGCTTTCTTT. Complete variable domain (other parts from reference TRBV7-9 and TRBJ1-1): DTGVSQNPRHKITKRGQNVTFRCDPISEHNRLYWYRQTLGQGPEFLTYFQNEAQLEKSRLLSDRFSAERPKGSFSTLEIQRTEQGDSAMYLCASSFLAVWTEAFFGQGTRLTVV.

This clonotype has more than one count but fewer than ten. V gene TRBV7-2 combines with J gene TRBJ2-7; TRBD2 matches at 7 bases. Germline loops: CDR1 SGHTA, CDR2 FQGNSA. V lost 5 bases and J lost 6; bases outside the gene matches: 7. This CDR3 is built from 13 residues. The CDR3 DNA sequence: TGTGCCAGCAGCACTGGACTAGTACTCGAGCAGTACTTC. Amino acid sequence: CASSTGLVLEQYF.

V is TRBV5-1 and J is TRBJ2-5; 8 nucleotides match TRBD1. The CDR3 spans 14 residues. With 4 bases clipped from V and 4 bases from J, the junction kept 6 bases outside the gene matches. Germline loops: CDR1 SGHRS, CDR2 YFSETQ. The chain's CDR3 is CASSTSGGSETQYF. In nucleotides, the CDR3 is TGCGCCAGCAGCACCTCAGGGGGCTCAGAGACCCAGTACTTC. The whole variable domain, filled in from reference TRBV5-1 and TRBJ2-5, reads KAGVTQTPRYLIKTRGQQVTLSCSPISGHRSVSWYQQTPGQGLQFLFEYFSETQRNKGNFPGRFSGRQFSNSRSEMNVSTLELGDSALYLCASSTSGGSETQYFGPGTRLLVL.

The rearrangement links TRBV7-8 to TRBJ2-7; TRBD2 agrees at 7 bases. Germline V lookup: CDR1 SGHVS, CDR2 FQNEAQ. V dropped 2 bases and J dropped 2; count of bases not matched to a gene: 6. The CDR3 runs 15 residues. This chain's CDR3 is CASSLSGGQAYEQYF. CDR3 DNA sequence: TGTGCCAGCAGCTTATCGGGGGGTCAAGCCTACGAGCAGTACTTC.

The rearrangement uses TRBV24-1 and TRBJ2-2; D gene uncertain. CDR3 size: 15 residues. Trimming took off 4 bases at V and 7 bases at J, with 15 bases between the two ends. The V gene's germline CDR1 is KGHDR and CDR2 SFDVKD. Written as DNA, the CDR3 is TGTGCCACCAGTGACCCCTTCCGCGTGGGCGGGGAGCTGTTTTTT. This codes for CATSDPFRVGGELFF.

The V and J genes are TRBV20-1 and TRBJ2-2; possible D gene TRBD1, 5 bases. The CDR3 consists of 13 residues. The germline CDR1 and CDR2 sequences are DFQATT and SNEGSKA (reference sequence). V dropped 8 bases and J dropped 6 bases, with 16 bases sitting between them. The CDR3 DNA follows: TGCAGTCTACCCGACAGCCACGCCGGGGAGCTGTTTTTT. It encodes CSLPDSHAGELFF.

About this clonotype itself: This likely comes from a read error, as the CDR3 has no conserved phenylalanine or tryptophan at its end. The chain carries TRBV7-3 and TRBJ1-1, with 9 bases fitting TRBD1. Germline V gives CDR1 SGHTA, CDR2 FQGTGA. The CDR3 sequence is 13 residues long. V lost 1 base to trimming and J lost 7 bases; unmatched junction nucleotides: 1. CDR3 residues: CASSLNRGHEAFL. The DNA for the CDR3 is TGTGCCAGCAGCTTAAACAGGGGGCATGAAGCTTTCCTT.

The chain recombines TRBV6-5 with TRBJ2-7; perhaps TRBD1 as D (5 bases). The ends were cut back, 4 bases at V and 0 bases at J, with 7 bases in the middle. Germline-derived CDR1 and CDR2 are MNHEY and SVGAGI. The CDR3 runs 13 residues. The chain's CDR3 is CASSSGNSYEQYF. The CDR3 DNA sequence: TGTGCCAGCAGTTCAGGGAACTCCTACGAGCAGTACTTC.

This clonotype has just a few counts. The V gene is TRBV5-1, the J gene TRBJ1-5; D possibly corresponds to TRBD1 (5 bases). V was shortened by 0 bases and J by 8 bases, with 12 bases between the two germline ends. The germline gives CDR1 SGHRS, CDR2 YFSETQ. This CDR3 is 14 amino acids long. The CDR3 here is CASSLAEGMEPQHF. The CDR3 nucleotides read TGCGCCAGCAGCTTGGCCGAGGGGATGGAGCCCCAGCATTTT.